This T cell receptor (beta chain) was identified in a study of tumor-infiltrating lymphocytes in primary liver carcinoma. Looking at the study overall: Samples yielded about 3.5 to 7.5 million productive TCRbeta reads, similar across tissue types. Study-wide findings and caveats: Tumor region pairs showed greater overlap than either tumor-adjacent or tumor-blood pairs did. Bulk samples went unsorted, so CD4+ and CD8+ repertoires were not compared.

Trimming removed 6 bases from V and 11 bases from J; junction bases left unmatched: 9. The CDR3 covers 12 residues. The researchers obtained blood RNA from unsorted whole blood and also extracted germline DNA. This clonotype was recorded once. No antigen is known for it. Total RNA amounting to 450 to 550 ng was the source from which TCR beta cDNA was made with a constant-region primer. Amplification in three nested multiplex PCR rounds with slightly modified ARM-PCR gave rise to TCR beta libraries. PCR rounds one and two used TRBV1-TRBV30 forward primers with a C-beta reverse primer for 10 cycles each. Each CDR3 protein gets one entry after TCRdb re-called the multiplex PCR reads with MiXCR. The sample includes 310,000 or so distinct CDR3 sequences, about two thirds of them seen just once.

The origin of this receptor is a man in his forties or fifties with primary liver carcinoma and hepatitis B virus infection. The sequenced material came from peripheral blood. This chain uses TRBV12-3 or TRBV12-4 with TRBJ1-2; TRBD1 matches 7 bases. The CDR3 spells CASSISGTVYTF. The CDR3 DNA sequence: TGTGCCAGCAGCATTTCCGGGACAGTGTACACCTTC.